The 10 T cell receptor beta chains below were found in one sample sequenced in a study of blood T cell repertoires in COVID-19. The method was immunoSEQ multiplex PCR; TCRdb's version includes in-frame clones alone and lacks a portion of them. The sample has hundreds of thousands of clones; roughly nine tenths are singletons. Sequencing was carried out using PBMCs or T cells enriched from blood (not recorded which). The origin of the receptors is a woman aged 50 to 60 in a cohort exposed to, infected with or recovered from COVID-19 (not recorded which).

This chain uses TRBV7-9 with TRBJ2-7; a possible D gene is TRBD2 (5 bases). CDR1 is SEHNR and CDR2 is FQNEAQ in the germline V gene (reference sequence). Trimming removed 5 bases from V and 1 base from J, with 9 bases in between. The CDR3 loop spans 13 amino acids. CDR3 loop: CASSPGLSYEQYF. CDR3 in DNA: TGTGCCAGCAGCCCAGGACTGTCCTACGAGCAGTACTTC.

The rearrangement joins TRBV5-1 to TRBJ2-2; 10 bases are shared with TRBD2. There are 17 residues in the CDR3. The germline V gene has CDR1 SGHRS and CDR2 YFSETQ. Losses at the gene ends were 1 base for V and 2 bases for J; bases not matched to a gene: 5. Written as DNA, the CDR3 is TGCGCCAGCAGCTTGAGGCTAGCGGGGGCAAACACCGGGGAGCTGTTTTTT. Residues: CASSLRLAGANTGELFF.

CDR3 loop: CASSGLTGATEAFF. The CDR3 coding sequence is TGTGCCAGCAGCGGACTGACAGGGGCAACAGAAGCTTTCTTT. The gene calls are TRBV2 and TRBJ1-1, with 8 bases matching TRBD1. The CDR3 contains 14 residues. Unmatched junction bases numbered 11, after V lost 6 bases and J lost 8 bases. From germline, CDR1 is SNHLY and CDR2 FYNNEI.

This clone was seen only a few times. CDR3 bases: TGTGCCAGCAGCCAAGATGTGCGACAGGGGGCATCGGTTGAGCAGTACTTC. Encoded protein: CASSQDVRQGASVEQYF. The rearrangement links TRBV3-1 (or the pseudogene TRBV3-2) to TRBJ2-7, with 10 positions matching TRBD1. The CDR3 covers 17 residues. Looked up from germline, CDR1 is LGHDT and CDR2 is YNNKEL (reference sequence). V lost 0 bases and J lost 7; bases outside the gene matches: 12.

The genes are TRBV4-3 and TRBJ1-2; no definite D call. The CDR3 is made up of 15 amino acids. V dropped 2 bases and J dropped 6 bases, with 16 bases sitting between them. Germline-derived CDR1 and CDR2 are LGHNA and YSLEER. As DNA, the CDR3 is TGCGCCAGCAGCCAACGAAAAGGAGCAATCGATGGCTACACCTTC. Protein product: CASSQRKGAIDGYTF.

The rearrangement joins TRBV5-4 to TRBJ1-2; TRBD1 is a possible D gene (6 bases). This CDR3 is 14 amino acids long. The germline V gene has CDR1 SGHNT and CDR2 YYREEE (reference sequence). Trimming pared 5 bases from V and 0 bases from J, leaving 11 bases between. DNA for the CDR3: TGTGCCAGCAGAGACAGGTCCGCTAACTATGGCTACACCTTC. Translating gives CASRDRSANYGYTF.

V is TRBV28 and J is TRBJ1-5; 7 bases align to TRBD1. CDR3 size: 13 residues. The germline V gene encodes CDR1 MDHEN and CDR2 SYDVKM. Unmatched junction bases numbered 3, after V lost 6 bases and J lost 4 bases. CDR3 in DNA: TGTGCCAGCAGGGACAGGAATAATCAGCCCCAGCATTTT. This codes for CASRDRNNQPQHF. Together with reference TRBV28 and TRBJ1-5, the CDR3 gives the full variable domain: DVKVTQSSRYLVKRTGEKVFLECVQDMDHENMFWYRQDPGLGLRLIYFSYDVKMKEKGDIPEGYSVSREKKERFSLILESASTNQTSMYLCASRDRNNQPQHFGDGTRLSIL.

This chain connects TRBV4-1 to TRBJ1-6, with D maybe TRBD1 (5 bases). The CDR3 is 17 residues long. Trimming took 5 bases from V and 7 from J, leaving 21 bases between them. The germline V gene has CDR1 MGHRA and CDR2 YSYEKL. DNA for the CDR3: TGCGCCAGCAGCAGAGAGCCTACAGGTAATGGGAATTCACCCCTCCACTTT. Amino acid sequence: CASSREPTGNGNSPLHF.

V is TRBV9 and J is TRBJ2-3; 7 bases line up with TRBD2. With V trimmed by 4 bases and J by 5 bases, 4 bases remained unmatched. This CDR3 has 13 residues. Germline lookup yields CDR1 SGDLS and CDR2 YYNGEE. CDR3 DNA sequence: TGTGCCAGCAGCTCCTCGGGGGGAGATACGCAGTATTTT. Translating it yields CASSSSGGDTQYF.

The V gene is TRBV19, the J gene TRBJ1-2; TRBD1 is a possible D gene (5 bases). Trimming shortened V by 6 bases and J by 8 bases, and 16 bases separated the two germline ends. The germline CDR1 and CDR2 sequences are LNHDA and SQIVND (reference sequence). The CDR3 contains 13 residues. The DNA for the CDR3 is TGTGCCAGTAGCACCGGCAGGGCGGAGGGCTACACCTTC. Translating it yields CASSTGRAEGYTF.